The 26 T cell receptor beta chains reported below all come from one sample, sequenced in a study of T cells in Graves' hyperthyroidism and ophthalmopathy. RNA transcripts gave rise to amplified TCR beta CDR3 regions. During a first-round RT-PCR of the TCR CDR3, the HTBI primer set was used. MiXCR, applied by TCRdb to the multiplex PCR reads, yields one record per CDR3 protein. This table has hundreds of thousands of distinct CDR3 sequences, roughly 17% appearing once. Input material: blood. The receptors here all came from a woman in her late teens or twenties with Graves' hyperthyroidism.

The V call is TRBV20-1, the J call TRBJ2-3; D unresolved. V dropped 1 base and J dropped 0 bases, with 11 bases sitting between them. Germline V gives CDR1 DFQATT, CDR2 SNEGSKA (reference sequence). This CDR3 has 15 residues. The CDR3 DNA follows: TGCAGTGCTAGAGGTCATCGACACAGCACAGATACGCAGTATTTT. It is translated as CSARGHRHSTDTQYF.

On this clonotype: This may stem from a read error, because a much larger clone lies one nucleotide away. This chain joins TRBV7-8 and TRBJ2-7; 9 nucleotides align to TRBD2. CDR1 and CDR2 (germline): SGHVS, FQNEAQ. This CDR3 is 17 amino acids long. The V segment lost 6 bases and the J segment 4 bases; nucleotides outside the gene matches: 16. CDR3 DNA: TGTGCCAGCAGACCCTCACGAGGTCGGCGGGAGGGTTACGAGCAGTACTTC. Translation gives CASRPSRGRREGYEQYF.

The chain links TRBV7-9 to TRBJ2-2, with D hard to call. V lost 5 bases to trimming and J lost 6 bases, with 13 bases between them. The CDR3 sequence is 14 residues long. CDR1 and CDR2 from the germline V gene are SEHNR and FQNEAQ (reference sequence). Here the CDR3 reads CASSNTVGPGELFF. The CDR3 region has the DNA TGTGCCAGCAGCAACACTGTAGGTCCCGGGGAGCTGTTTTTT.

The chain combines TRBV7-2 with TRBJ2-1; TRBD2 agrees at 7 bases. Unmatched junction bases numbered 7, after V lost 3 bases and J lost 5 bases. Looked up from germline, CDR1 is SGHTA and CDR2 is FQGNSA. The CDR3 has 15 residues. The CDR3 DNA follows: TGTGCCAGCAGCTTTTCCCGCGGGAGCCACAATGAGCAGTTCTTC. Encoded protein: CASSFSRGSHNEQFF.

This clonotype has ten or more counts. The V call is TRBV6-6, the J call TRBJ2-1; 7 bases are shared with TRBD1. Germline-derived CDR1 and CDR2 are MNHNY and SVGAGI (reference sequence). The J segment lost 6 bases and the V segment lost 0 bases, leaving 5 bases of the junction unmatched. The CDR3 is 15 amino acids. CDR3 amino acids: CASSYSATGSNEQFF. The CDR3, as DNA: TGTGCCAGCAGTTACTCAGCGACAGGGAGCAATGAGCAGTTCTTC.

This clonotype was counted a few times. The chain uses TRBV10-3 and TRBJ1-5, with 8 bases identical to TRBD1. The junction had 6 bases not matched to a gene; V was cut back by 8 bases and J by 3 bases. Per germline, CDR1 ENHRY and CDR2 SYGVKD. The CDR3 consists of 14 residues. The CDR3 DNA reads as TGTGCCATCCGATCGGACAGGGACAATCAGCCCCAGCATTTT. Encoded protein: CAIRSDRDNQPQHF.

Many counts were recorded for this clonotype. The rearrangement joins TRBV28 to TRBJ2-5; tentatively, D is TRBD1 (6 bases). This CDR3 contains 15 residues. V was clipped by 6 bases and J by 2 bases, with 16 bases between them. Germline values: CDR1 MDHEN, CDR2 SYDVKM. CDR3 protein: CASSTAIGQQETQYF. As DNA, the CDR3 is TGTGCCAGCAGCACCGCAATAGGACAGCAAGAGACCCAGTACTTC.

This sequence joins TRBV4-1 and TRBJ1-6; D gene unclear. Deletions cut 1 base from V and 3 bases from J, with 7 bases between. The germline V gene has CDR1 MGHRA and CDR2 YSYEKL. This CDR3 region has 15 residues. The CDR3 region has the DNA TGCGCCAGCAGCCAAGCAGATGGCTATAATTCACCCCTCCACTTT. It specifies CASSQADGYNSPLHF.

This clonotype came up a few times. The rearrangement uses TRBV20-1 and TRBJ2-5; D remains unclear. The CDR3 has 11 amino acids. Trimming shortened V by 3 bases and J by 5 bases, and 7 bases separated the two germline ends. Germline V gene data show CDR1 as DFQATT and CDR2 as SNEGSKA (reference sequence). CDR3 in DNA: TGCAGTGCTAGCCTCTGGGAGACCCAGTACTTC. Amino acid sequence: CSASLWETQYF.

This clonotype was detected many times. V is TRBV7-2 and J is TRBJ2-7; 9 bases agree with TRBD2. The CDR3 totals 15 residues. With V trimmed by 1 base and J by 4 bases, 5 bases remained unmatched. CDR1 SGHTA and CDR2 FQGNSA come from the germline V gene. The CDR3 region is CASSLVWTSEYEQYF. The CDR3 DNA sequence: TGTGCCAGCAGCTTAGTCTGGACTAGCGAGTACGAGCAGTACTTC. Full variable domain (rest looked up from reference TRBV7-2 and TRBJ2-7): GAGVSQSPSNKVTEKGKDVELRCDPISGHTALYWYRQSLGQGLEFLIYFQGNSAPDKSGLPSDRFSAERTGGSVSTLTIQRTQQEDSAVYLCASSLVWTSEYEQYFGPGTRLTVT.

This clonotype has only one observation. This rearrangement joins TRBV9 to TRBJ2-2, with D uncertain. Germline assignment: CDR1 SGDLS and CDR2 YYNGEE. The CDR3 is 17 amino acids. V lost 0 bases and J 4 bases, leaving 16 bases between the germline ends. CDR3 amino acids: CASSVDLNPRTTGELFF. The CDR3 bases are TGTGCCAGCAGCGTAGATTTGAACCCCCGGACCACCGGGGAGCTGTTTTTT.

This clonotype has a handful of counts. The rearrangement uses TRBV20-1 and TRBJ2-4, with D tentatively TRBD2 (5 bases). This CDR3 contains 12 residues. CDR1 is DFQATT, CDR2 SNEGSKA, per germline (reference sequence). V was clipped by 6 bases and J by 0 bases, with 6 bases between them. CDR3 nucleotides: TGCAGTGCCGGACTAGCCAAAAACATTCAGTACTTC. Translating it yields CSAGLAKNIQYF.

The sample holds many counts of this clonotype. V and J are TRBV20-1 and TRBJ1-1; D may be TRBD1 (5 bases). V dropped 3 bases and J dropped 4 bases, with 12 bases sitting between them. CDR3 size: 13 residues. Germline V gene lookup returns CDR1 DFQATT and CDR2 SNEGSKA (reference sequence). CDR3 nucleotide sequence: TGCAGTGCTAGTAGGCAGGGCGGCACTGAAGCTTTCTTT. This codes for CSASRQGGTEAFF.

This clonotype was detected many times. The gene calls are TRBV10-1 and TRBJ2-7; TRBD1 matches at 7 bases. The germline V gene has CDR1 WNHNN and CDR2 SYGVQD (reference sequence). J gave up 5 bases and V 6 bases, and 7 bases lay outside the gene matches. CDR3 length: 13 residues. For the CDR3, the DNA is TGCGCCAGCAGCGAGGACAGGCTGCACGAGCAGTACTTC. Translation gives CASSEDRLHEQYF.

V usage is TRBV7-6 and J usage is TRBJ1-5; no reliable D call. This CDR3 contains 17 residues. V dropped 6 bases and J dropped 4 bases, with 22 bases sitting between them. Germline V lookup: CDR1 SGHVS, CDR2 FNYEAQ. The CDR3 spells CASSESTAYSSNQPQHF. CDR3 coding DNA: TGTGCCAGCAGTGAATCGACTGCCTACTCTTCAAATCAGCCCCAGCATTTT.

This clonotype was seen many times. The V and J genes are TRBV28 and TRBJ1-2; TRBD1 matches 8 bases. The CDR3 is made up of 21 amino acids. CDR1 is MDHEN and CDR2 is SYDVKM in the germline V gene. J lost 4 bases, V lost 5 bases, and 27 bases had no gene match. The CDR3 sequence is CASSKTNYRKGQVGGSYGYTF. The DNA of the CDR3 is TGTGCCAGCAGTAAGACAAATTATAGGAAGGGACAGGTAGGAGGGAGCTATGGCTACACCTTC.

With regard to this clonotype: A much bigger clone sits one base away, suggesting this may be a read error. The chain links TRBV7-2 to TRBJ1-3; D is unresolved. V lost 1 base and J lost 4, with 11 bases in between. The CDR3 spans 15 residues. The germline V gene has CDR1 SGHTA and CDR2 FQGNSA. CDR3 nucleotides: TGTGCCAGCAGCTTAGTAGAGTGGGAAGGAAACACCATATATTTT. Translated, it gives CASSLVEWEGNTIYF. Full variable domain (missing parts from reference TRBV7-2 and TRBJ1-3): GAGVSQSPSNKVTEKGKDVELRCDPISGHTALYWYRQSLGQGLEFLIYFQGNSAPDKSGLPSDRFSAERTGGSVSTLTIQRTQQEDSAVYLCASSLVEWEGNTIYFGEGSWLTVV.

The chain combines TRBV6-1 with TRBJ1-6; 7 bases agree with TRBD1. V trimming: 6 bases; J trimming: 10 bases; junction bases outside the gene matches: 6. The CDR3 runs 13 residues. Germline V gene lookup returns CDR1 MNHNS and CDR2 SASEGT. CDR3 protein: CASSGQASSPLHF. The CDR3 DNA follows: TGTGCCAGCAGCGGACAGGCTAGCTCACCCCTCCACTTT.

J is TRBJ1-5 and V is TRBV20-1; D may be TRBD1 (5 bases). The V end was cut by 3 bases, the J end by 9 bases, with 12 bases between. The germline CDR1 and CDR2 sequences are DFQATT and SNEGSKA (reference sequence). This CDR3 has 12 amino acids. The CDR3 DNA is TGCAGTGCTAGGGCGGGACCGGGGCCCCAGCATTTT. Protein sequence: CSARAGPGPQHF.

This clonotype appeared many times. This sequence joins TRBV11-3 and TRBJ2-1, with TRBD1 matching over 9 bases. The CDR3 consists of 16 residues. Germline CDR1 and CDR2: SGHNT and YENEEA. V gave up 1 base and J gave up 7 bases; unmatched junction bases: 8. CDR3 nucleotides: TGTGCCAGCAGCTTAGGCTCCGGGACAGGGTTTAATGAGCAGTTCTTC. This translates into CASSLGSGTGFNEQFF.

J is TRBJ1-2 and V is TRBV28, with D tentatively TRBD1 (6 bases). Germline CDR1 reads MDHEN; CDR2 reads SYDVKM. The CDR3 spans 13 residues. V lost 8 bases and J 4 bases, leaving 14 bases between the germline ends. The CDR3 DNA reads TGTGCCAGCGGCCGACAGGCCAGCTATGGCTACACCTTC. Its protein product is CASGRQASYGYTF.

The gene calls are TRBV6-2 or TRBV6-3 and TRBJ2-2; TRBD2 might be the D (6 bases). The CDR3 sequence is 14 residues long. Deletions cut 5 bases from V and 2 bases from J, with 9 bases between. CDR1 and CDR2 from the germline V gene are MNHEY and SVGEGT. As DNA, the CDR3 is TGTGCCAGCAGTGAGACTAGTAACACCGGGGAGCTGTTTTTT. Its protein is CASSETSNTGELFF.

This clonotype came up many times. CDR3 sequence: CASSQAVVTGELFF. The CDR3 coding sequence is TGTGCCAGCAGCCAAGCCGTCGTGACCGGGGAGCTGTTTTTT. The gene calls are TRBV3-1 and TRBJ2-2; D call uncertain. CDR3 length equals 14 residues. Germline V gives CDR1 LGHDT, CDR2 YNNKEL (reference sequence). V lost 1 base and J 5 bases, leaving 8 bases between the germline ends.

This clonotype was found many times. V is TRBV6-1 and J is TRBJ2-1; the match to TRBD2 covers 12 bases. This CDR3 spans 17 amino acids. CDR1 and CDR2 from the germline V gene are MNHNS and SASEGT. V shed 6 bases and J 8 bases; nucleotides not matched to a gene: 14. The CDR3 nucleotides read TGTGCCAGCAGGGTGACTAGCGGGAGTTTCCCAGGGGATGAGCAGTTCTTC. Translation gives CASRVTSGSFPGDEQFF.

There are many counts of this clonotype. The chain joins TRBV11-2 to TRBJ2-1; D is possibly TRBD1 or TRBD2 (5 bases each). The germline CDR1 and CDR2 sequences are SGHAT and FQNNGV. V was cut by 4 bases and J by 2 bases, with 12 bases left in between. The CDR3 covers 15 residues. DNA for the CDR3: TGTGCCAGCAGCTCGGGGCTTACCGCCTACAATGAGCAGTTCTTC. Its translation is CASSSGLTAYNEQFF. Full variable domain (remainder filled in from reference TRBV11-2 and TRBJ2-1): EAGVAQSPRYKIIEKRQSVAFWCNPISGHATLYWYQQILGQGPKLLIQFQNNGVVDDSQLPKDRFSAERLKGVDSTLKIQPAKLEDSAVYLCASSSGLTAYNEQFFGPGTRLTVL.

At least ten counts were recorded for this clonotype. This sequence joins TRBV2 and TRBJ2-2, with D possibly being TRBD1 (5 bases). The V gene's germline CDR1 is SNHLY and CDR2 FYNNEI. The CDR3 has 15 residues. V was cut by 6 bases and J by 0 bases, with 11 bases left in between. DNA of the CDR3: TGTGCCAGCAGAGACGGACACGCGAACACCGGGGAGCTGTTTTTT. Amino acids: CASRDGHANTGELFF.